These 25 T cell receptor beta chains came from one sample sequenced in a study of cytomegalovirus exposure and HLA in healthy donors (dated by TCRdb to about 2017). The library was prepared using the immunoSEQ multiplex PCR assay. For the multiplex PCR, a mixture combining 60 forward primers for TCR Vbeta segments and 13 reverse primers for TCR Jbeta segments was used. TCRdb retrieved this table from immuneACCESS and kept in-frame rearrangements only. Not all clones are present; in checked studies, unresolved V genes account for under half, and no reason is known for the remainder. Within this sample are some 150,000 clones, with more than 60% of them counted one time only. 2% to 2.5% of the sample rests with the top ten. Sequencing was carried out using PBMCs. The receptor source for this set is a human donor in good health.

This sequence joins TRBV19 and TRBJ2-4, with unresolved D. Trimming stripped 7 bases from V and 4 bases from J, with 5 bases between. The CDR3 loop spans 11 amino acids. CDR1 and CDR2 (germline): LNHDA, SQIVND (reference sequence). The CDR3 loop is CASTEKNIQYF. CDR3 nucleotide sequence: TGTGCCAGTACCGAGAAAAACATTCAGTACTTC. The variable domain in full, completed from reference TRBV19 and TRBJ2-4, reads DGGITQSPKYLFRKEGQNVTLSCEQNLNHDAMYWYRQDPGQGLRLIYYSQIVNDFQKGDIAEGYSVSREKKESFPLTVTSAQKNPTAFYLCASTEKNIQYFGAGTRLSVL.

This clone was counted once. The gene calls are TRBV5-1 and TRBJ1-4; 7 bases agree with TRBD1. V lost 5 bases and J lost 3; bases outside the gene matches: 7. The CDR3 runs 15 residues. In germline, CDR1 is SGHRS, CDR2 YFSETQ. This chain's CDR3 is CASRSFGQANEKLFF. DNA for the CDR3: TGCGCCAGCAGATCGTTCGGACAGGCTAATGAAAAACTGTTTTTT.

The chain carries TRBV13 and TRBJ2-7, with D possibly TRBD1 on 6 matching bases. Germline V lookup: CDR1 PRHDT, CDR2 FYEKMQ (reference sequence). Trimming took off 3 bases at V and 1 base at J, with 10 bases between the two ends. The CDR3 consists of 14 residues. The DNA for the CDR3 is TGTGCCAGCAGCTTCGCCAGGGGTTCCTACGAGCAGTACTTC. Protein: CASSFARGSYEQYF. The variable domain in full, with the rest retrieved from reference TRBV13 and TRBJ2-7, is AAGVIQSPRHLIKEKRETATLKCYPIPRHDTVYWYQQGPGQDPQFLISFYEKMQSDKGSIPDRFSAQQFSDYHSELNMSSLELGDSALYFCASSFARGSYEQYFGPGTRLTVT.

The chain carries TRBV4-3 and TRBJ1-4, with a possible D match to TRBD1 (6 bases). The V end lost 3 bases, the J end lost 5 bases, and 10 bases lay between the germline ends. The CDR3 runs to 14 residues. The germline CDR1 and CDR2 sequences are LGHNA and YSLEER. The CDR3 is CASSQDSINEKLFF. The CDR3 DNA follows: TGCGCCAGCAGCCAGGACAGCATCAATGAAAAACTGTTTTTT.

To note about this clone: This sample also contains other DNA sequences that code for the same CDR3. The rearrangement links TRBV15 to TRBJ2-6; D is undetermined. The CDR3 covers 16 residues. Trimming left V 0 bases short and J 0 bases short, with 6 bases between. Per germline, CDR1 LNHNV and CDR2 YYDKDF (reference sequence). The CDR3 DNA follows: TGTGCCACCAGCAGAGATAGGAGCTCTGGGGCCAACGTCCTGACTTTC. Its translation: CATSRDRSSGANVLTF. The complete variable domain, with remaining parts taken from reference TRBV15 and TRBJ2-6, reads DAMVIQNPRYQVTQFGKPVTLSCSQTLNHNVMYWYQQKSSQAPKLLFHYYDKDFNNEADTPDNFQSRRPNTSFCFLDIRSPGLGDTAMYLCATSRDRSSGANVLTFGAGSRLTVL.

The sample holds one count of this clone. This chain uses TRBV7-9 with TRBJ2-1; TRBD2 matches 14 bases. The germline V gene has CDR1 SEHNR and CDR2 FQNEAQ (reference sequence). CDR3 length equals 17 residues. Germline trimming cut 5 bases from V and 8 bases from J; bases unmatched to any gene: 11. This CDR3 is CASSPGLAGARGDEQFF. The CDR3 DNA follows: TGTGCCAGCAGCCCGGGACTAGCGGGGGCCCGCGGGGATGAGCAGTTCTTC.

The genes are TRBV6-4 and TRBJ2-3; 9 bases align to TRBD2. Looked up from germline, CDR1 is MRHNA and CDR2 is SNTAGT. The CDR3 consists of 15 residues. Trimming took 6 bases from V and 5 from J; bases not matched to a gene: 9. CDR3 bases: TGTGCCAGCAGCCCGACTAGCGGTGGTAAAGATACGCAGTATTTT. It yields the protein CASSPTSGGKDTQYF.

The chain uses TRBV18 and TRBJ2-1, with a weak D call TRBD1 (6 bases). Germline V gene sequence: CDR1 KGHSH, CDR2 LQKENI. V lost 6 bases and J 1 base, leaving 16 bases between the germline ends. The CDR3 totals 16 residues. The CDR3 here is CASSTTGFGSYNEQFF. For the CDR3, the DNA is TGTGCCAGCTCCACTACAGGGTTCGGGTCCTACAATGAGCAGTTCTTC.

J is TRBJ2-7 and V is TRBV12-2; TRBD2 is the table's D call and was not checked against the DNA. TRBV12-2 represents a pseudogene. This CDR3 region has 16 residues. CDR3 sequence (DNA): TGTGCAAGTCGCTTAGCCGGAGCGGATATATCCTACGAGCAGTACTTC. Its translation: CASRLAGADISYEQYF.

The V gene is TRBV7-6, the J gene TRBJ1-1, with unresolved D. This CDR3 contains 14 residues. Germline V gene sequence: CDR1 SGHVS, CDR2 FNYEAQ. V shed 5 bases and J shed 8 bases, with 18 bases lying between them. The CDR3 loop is CASSPDSAGREAFF. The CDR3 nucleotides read TGTGCCAGCAGCCCAGATAGCGCCGGGAGGGAAGCTTTCTTT. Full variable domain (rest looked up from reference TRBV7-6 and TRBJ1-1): GAGVSQSPRYKVTKRGQDVALRCDPISGHVSLYWYRQALGQGPEFLTYFNYEAQQDKSGLPNDRFSAERPEGSISTLTIQRTEQRDSAMYRCASSPDSAGREAFFGQGTRLTVV.

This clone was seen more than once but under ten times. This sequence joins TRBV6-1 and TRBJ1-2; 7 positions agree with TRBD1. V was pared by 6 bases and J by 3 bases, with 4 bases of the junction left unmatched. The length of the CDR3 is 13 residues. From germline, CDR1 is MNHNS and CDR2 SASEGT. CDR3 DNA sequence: TGTGCCAGCAGGATAACAGGGGACTATGGCTACACCTTC. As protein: CASRITGDYGYTF.

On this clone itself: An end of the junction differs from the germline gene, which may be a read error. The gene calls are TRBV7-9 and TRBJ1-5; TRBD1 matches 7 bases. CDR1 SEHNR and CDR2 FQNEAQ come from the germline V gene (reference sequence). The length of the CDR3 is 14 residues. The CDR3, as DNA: TGTTCCAGCAGCTTTTCAACAGGGGATCAGCCCCAGCATTTT. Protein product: CSSSFSTGDQPQHF.

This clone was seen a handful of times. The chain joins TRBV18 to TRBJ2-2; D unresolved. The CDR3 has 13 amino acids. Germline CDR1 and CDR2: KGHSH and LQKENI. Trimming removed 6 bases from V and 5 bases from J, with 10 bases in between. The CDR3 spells CASSPEVTGELFF. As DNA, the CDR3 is TGTGCCAGCTCCCCAGAGGTTACCGGGGAGCTGTTTTTT.

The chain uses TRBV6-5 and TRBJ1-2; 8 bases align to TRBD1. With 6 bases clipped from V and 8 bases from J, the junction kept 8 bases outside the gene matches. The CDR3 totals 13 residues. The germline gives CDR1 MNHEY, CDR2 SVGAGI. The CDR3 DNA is TGTGCCAGCAGACCCACAGGGGGACGGGGCTACACCTTC. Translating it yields CASRPTGGRGYTF.

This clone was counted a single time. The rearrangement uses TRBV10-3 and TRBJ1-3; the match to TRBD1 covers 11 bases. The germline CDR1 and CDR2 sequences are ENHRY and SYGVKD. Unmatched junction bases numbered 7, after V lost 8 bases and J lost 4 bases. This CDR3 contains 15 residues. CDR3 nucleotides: TGTGCCATCGCCGGGACAGGGGGATCCGGAAACACCATATATTTT. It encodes CAIAGTGGSGNTIYF.

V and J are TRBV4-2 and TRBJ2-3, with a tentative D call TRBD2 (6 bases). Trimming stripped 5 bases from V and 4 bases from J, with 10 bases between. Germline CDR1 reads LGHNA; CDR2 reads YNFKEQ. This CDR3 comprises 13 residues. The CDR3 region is CASSSGGADTQYF. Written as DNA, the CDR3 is TGTGCCAGCAGCTCTGGAGGGGCAGATACGCAGTATTTT.

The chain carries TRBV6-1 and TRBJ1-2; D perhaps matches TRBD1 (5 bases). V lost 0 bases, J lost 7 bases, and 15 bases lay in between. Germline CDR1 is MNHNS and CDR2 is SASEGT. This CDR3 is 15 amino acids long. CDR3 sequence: CASSEAGTGVFGYTF. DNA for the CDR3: TGTGCCAGCAGTGAAGCTGGGACGGGAGTGTTTGGCTACACCTTC.

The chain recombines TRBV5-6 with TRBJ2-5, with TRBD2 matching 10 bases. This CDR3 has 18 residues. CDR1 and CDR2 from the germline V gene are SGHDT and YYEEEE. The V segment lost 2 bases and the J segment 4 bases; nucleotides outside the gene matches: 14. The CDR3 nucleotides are TGTGCCAGCAGCTTTAGCGGGGGGCCAGCCCAGGTCGTAGAGACCCAGTACTTC. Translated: CASSFSGGPAQVVETQYF.

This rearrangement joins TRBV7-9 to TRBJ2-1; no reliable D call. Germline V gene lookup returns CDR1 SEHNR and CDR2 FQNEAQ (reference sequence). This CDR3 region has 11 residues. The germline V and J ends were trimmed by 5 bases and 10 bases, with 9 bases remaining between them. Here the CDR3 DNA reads TGTGCCAGCAGCCCCGCACAGGAGCAGTTCTTC. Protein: CASSPAQEQFF.

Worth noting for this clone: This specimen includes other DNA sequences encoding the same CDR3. This CDR3 is CASSLDRGNYGYTF. CDR3 DNA: TGTGCCAGCAGCTTAGACAGGGGGAACTATGGCTACACCTTC. The chain couples TRBV7-2 to TRBJ1-2, with 8 bases that match TRBD1. The CDR3 has 14 amino acids. The junction had 0 bases not matched to a gene; V was cut back by 1 base and J by 2 bases. The germline gives CDR1 SGHTA, CDR2 FQGNSA.

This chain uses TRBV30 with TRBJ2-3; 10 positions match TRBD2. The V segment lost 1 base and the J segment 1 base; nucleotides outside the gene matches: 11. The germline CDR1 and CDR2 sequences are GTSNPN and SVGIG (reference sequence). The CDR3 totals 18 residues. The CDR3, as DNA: TGTGCCTGGAGTGCCCTTAGCGGGGGGACCAGACGCACAGATACGCAGTATTTT. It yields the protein CAWSALSGGTRRTDTQYF.

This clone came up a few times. The CDR3 loop is CASSPGRQGNQPQHF. The DNA for the CDR3 is TGCGCCAGCAGCCCAGGGAGACAGGGAAATCAGCCCCAGCATTTT. The chain combines TRBV5-1 with TRBJ1-5, with 7 nucleotides matching TRBD1. The CDR3 runs 15 residues. With 4 bases clipped from V and 4 bases from J, the junction kept 8 bases outside the gene matches. Germline CDR1 reads SGHRS; CDR2 reads YFSETQ.

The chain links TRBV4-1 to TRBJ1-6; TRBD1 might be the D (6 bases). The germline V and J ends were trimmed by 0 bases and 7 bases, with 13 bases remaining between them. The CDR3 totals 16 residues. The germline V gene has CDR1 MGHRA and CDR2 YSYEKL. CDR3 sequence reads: CASSQDPTGTNSPLHF. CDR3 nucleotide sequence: TGCGCCAGCAGCCAAGACCCGACAGGAACCAATTCACCCCTCCACTTT.

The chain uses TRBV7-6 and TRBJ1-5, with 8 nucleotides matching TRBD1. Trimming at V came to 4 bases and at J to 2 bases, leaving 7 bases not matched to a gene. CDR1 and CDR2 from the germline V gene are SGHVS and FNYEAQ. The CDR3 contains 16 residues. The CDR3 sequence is CASSSLGQGGNQPQHF. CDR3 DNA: TGTGCCAGCAGCTCACTTGGACAGGGCGGCAATCAGCCCCAGCATTTT.

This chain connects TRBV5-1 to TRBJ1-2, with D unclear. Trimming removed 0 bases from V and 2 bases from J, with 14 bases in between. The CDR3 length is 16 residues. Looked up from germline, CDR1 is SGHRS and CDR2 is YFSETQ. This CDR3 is CASSLEWAGKNYGYTF. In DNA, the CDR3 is TGCGCCAGCAGCTTGGAGTGGGCGGGGAAAAACTATGGCTACACCTTC.